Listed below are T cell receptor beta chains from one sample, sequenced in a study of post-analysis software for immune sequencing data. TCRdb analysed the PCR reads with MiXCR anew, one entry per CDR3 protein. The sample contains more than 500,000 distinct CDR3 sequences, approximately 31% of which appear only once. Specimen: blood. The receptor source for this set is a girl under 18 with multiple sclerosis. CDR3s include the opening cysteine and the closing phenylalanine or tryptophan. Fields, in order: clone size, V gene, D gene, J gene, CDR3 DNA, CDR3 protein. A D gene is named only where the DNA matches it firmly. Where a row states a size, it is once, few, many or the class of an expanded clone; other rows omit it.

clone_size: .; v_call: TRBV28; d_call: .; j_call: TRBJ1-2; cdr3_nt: TGTGCCAGCAGTGTCCCAGCTAACTATGGCTACACCTTC; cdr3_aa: CASSVPANYGYTF
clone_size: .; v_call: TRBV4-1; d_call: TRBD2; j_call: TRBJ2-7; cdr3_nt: TGCGCCAGCAGCCAAGAAGGACTAGTTCTCTCCGAGCAGTACTTC; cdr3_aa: CASSQEGLVLSEQYF
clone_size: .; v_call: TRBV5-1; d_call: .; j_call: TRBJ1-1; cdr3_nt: TGCGCCAGCAGCTTGGACGCCGTGGACACTGAAGCTTTCTTT; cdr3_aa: CASSLDAVDTEAFF
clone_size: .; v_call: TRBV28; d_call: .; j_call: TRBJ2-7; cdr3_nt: TGTGCCAGCGGTCCACAGGGAGAGACCTACGAGCAGTACTTC; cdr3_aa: CASGPQGETYEQYF
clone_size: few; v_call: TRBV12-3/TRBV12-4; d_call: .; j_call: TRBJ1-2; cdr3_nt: TGTGCCAGCAGTCCGCAGGGATCCCTTAACTATGGCTACACCTTC; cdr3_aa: CASSPQGSLNYGYTF
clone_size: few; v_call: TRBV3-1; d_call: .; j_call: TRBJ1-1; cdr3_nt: TGTGCCAGCAGCCAAGCTGAGGGTGAAGCTTTCTTT; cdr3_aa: CASSQAEGEAFF
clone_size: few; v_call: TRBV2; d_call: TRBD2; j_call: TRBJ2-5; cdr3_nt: TGTGCCAGCAGTAGCGGGGGGGCTAGAGAGACCCAGTACTTC; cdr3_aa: CASSSGGARETQYF
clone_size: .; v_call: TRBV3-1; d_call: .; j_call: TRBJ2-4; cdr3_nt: TGTGCCGGCAGCCCCAGGGGCCGGGTAGCCAAAAACATTCAGTACTTC; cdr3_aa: CAGSPRGRVAKNIQYF
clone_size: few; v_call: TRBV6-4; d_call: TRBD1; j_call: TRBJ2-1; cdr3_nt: TGTGCCAGCAGTGACTCGACAGGGGGCTACAATGAGCAGTTCTTC; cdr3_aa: CASSDSTGGYNEQFF
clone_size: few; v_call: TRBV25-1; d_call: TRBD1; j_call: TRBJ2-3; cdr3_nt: TGTGCCAGCAGTGGTACGGGACAGGTCGCAGATACGCAGTATTTT; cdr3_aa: CASSGTGQVADTQYF
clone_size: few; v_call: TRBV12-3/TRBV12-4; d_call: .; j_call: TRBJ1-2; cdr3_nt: TGTGCCAGCACCTACCGGGCCAGGGACCACGGGCGCGGCTACACCTTC; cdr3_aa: CASTYRARDHGRGYTF
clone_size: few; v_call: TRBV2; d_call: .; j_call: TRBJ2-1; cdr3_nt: TGTGCCAGCAGTGAGACGGGGATGACCAGCAATGAGCAGTTCTTC; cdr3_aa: CASSETGMTSNEQFF
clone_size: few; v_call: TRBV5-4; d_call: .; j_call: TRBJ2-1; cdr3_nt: TGTGCCAGCAGCTCCTCGACGACCTACAATGAGCAGTTCTTC; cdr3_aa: CASSSSTTYNEQFF
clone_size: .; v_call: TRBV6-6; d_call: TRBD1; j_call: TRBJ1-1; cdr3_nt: TGTGCCAGCAGTCGGGACAGTTGGAACACTGAAGCTTTCTTT; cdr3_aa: CASSRDSWNTEAFF
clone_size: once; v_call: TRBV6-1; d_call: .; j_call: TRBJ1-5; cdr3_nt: TGTGCCAGCAGGCTTAATCGTGCCCAGCATTTT; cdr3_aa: CASRLNRAQHF
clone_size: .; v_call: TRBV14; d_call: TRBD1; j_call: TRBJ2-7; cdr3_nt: TGTGCCAGCAGCCATTGGGACAGGGGCCACGAGCAGTACTTC; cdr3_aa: CASSHWDRGHEQYF
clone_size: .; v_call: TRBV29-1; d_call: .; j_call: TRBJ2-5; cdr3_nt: TGCAGCGTTGACGCACTCCCTAGGGGCGAGACCCAGTACTTC; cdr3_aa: CSVDALPRGETQYF
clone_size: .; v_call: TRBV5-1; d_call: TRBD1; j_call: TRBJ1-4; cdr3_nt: TGCGCCAGCAGCTTGACCGGGACAGGGTCGGAAAAACTGTTTTTT; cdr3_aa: CASSLTGTGSEKLFF
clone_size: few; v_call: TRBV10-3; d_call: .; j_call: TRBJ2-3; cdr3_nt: TGTGCCATCAGTGAGTCACCGCGGGGGCTTCGCCCAGATACGCAGTATTTT; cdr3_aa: CAISESPRGLRPDTQYF
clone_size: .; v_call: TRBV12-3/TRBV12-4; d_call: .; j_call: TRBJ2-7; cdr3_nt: TGTGCCAGCAGTTCCGTCAGGGTCCACGAGCAGTACTTC; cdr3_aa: CASSSVRVHEQYF
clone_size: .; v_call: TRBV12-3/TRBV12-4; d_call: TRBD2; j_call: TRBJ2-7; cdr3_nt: TGTGCCAGCAGCCGAGCGGGGGGTGGGTACGAGCAGTACTTC; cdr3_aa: CASSRAGGGYEQYF
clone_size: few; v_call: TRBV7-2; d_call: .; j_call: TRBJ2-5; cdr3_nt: TGTGCCAGCAGCTTTAGGGGAGCACAAGAGACCCAGTACTTC; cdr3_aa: CASSFRGAQETQYF
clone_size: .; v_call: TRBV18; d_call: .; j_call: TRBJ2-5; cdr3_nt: TGTGCCAGCTCAATCCTCCCTAGTTCAGGGACCCAAGAGACCCAGTACTTC; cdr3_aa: CASSILPSSGTQETQYF
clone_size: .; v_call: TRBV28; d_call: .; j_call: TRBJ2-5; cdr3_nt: TGTGCCAGCAGTAATGAGGGAAACTTGGAGTACTTC; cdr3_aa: CASSNEGNLEYF
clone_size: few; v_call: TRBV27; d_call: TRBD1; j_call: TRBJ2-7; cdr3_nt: TGTGCCAGCAGTTCGCCGGGACAGGGCGAGCAGTACTTC; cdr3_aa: CASSSPGQGEQYF
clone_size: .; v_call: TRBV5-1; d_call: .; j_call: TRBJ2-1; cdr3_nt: TGCGCCAGCAGCGGCGGGGCTAGCGACTCCTACAATGAGCAGTTCTTC; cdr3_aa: CASSGGASDSYNEQFF
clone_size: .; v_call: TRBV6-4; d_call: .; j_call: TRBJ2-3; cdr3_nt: TGTGCCAGCAGTGATACGACTAGTGGCACAGATACGCAGTATTTT; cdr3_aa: CASSDTTSGTDTQYF
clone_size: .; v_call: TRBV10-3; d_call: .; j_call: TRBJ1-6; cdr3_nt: TGTGCCATCAGTGAGACCACAAATAATTCACCCCTCCACTTT; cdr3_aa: CAISETTNNSPLHF
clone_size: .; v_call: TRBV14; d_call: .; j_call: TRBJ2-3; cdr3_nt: TGTGCCAGCAGCCAAAATGGGCATACGCAGTATTTT; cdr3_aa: CASSQNGHTQYF
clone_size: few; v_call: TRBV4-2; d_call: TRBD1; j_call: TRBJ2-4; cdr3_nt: TGTGCCAGCAGCCAAGCGGTGGGACAGGGCGCCATTCAGTACTTC; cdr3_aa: CASSQAVGQGAIQYF
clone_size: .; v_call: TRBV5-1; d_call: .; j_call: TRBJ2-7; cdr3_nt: TGCGCCAGCAGCTTGGGGCAGGTTATGTACGAGCAGTACTTC; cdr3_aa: CASSLGQVMYEQYF
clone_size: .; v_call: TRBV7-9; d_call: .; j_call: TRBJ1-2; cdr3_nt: TGTGCCAGCAGCTTTTATTTGGACGGCGGTGACGGCTACACCTTC; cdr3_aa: CASSFYLDGGDGYTF
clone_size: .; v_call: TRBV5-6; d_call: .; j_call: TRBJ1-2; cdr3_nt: TGTGCCAGCAGCTTACAGCGTTCCATCTATGGCTACACCTTC; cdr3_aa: CASSLQRSIYGYTF
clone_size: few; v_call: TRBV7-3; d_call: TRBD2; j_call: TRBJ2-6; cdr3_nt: TGTGCCAGCAGCTTATTCGGGGGGGTGACCTCTGGGGCCAACGTCCTGACTTTC; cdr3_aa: CASSLFGGVTSGANVLTF
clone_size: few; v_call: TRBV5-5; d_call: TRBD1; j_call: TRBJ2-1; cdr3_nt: TGTGCCAGCAGCAAGGACAGGGGGCGCGATGAGCAGTTCTTC; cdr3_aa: CASSKDRGRDEQFF
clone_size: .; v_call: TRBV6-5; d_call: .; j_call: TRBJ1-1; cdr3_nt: TGTGCCAGCAGTGGAACAGAGGATTACACTGAAGCTTTCTTT; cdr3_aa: CASSGTEDYTEAFF
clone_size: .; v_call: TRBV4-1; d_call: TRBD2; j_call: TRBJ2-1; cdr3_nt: TGCGCCAGCAGCCAAGATCCTAGCGGGGGGGTACGCAATGAGCAGTTCTTC; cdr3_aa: CASSQDPSGGVRNEQFF
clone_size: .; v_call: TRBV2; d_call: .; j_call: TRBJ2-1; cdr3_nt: TGTGCCGGAAACCGTAATGAGCAGTTCTTC; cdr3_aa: CAGNRNEQFF
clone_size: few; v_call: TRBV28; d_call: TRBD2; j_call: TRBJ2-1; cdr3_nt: TGTGCCAGCAGTTCGCTGCGGGGGAACTACAATGAGCAGTTCTTC; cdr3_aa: CASSSLRGNYNEQFF
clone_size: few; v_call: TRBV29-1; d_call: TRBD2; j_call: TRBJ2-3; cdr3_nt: TGCAGCGTCCTGATAAGACTAGCGGCAGATACGCAGTATTTT; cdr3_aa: CSVLIRLAADTQYF
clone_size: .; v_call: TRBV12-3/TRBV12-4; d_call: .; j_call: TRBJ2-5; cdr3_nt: TGTGCCAGCAGTTGGGTGGGAGTTCCCCAAGAGACCCAGTACTTC; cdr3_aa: CASSWVGVPQETQYF
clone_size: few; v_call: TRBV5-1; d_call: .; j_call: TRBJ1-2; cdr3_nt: TGCGCCAGCAGCTTGGAGGAGGCGGCCTATGGCTACACCTTC; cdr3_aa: CASSLEEAAYGYTF
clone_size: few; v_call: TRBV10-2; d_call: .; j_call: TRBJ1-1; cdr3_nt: TGCGCCAGCAGTGACCCAGGGGTGAGGGGCACTGAAGCTTTCTTT; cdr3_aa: CASSDPGVRGTEAFF
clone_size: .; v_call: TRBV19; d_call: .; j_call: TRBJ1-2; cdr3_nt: TGTGCCAGTATTCAACAGGGAGGTGACTATGGCTACACCTTC; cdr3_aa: CASIQQGGDYGYTF
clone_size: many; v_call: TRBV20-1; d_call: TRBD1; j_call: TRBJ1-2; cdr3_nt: TGCAGTGCCACCGGGACAGGATATGGCTACACCTTC; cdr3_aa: CSATGTGYGYTF